This record covers a single TCR beta chain. These data originate in a study of CD8+CD57+ T cells in acquired aplastic anemia. TCR beta VDJ combinations and CDR3 sequences were profiled from genomic DNA. TCRdb itself ran the reads through MiXCR, one entry per CDR3 protein. Altogether around 200,000 distinct CDR3 sequences are present, over 60% being singletons, with the ten largest covering 25% to 35%. Specimen: sorted CD4+, CD8+, or CD8+CD57+ T cells (not recorded which) from PBMCs. This clonotype originated in a human donor in good health.

DNA for the CDR3: TGCAGCGTCCTCTGGTCAGCAGAGCCTGAAAAACTGTTTTTT. It encodes CSVLWSAEPEKLFF. V and J are TRBV29-1 and TRBJ1-4; D gene uncertain. The germline V and J ends were trimmed by 6 bases and 7 bases, with 18 bases remaining between them. CDR1 SQVTM and CDR2 ANQGSEA come from the germline V gene. The CDR3 has 14 amino acids.